The count of the clone carrying this T cell receptor (beta chain) is one. The J segment lost 1 base and the V segment lost 3 bases, leaving 6 bases of the junction unmatched. The CDR3 sequence is 17 residues long. Per the germline V gene, CDR1 is SGDLS and CDR2 is YYNGEE. These data belong to a study of blood T cell repertoires in COVID-19. Sequencing used immunoSEQ multiplex PCR; TCRdb keeps in-frame clones, though not all of them. The top ten clones hold 10% to 12% of a sample with about 140,000 clones, more than 75% of them seen once. The clonotype comes from a man aged 55 to 70 who had recovered from COVID-19. The sample taken for sequencing was PBMCs or T cells enriched from blood (not recorded which). V gene TRBV9 combines with J gene TRBJ2-6, with 8 bases identical to TRBD1. The chain's CDR3 is CASSGRTGGSGANVLTF. The CDR3 region has the DNA TGTGCCAGCAGCGGGCGTACAGGGGGGTCTGGGGCCAACGTCCTGACTTTC. The variable domain in full, with the rest retrieved from reference TRBV9 and TRBJ2-6, is DSGVTQTPKHLITATGQRVTLRCSPRSGDLSVYWYQQSLDQGLQFLIQYYNGEERAKGNILERFSAQQFPDLHSELNLSSLELGDSALYFCASSGRTGGSGANVLTFGAGSRLTVL.